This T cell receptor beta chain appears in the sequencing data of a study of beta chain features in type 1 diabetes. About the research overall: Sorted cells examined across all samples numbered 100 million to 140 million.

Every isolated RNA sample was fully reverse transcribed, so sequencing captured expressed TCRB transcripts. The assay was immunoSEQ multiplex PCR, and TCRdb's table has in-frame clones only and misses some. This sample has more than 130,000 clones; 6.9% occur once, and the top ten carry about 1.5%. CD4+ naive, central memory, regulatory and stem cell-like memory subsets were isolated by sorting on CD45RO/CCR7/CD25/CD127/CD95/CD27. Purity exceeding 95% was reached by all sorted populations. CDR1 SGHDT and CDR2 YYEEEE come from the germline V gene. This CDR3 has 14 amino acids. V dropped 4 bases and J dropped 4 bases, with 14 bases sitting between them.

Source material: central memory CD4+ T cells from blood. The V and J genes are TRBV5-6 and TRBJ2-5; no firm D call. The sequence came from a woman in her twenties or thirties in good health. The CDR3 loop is CASSRRGSGETQYF. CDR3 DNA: TGTGCCAGCAGCCGGCGAGGCAGTGGAGAGACCCAGTACTTC.